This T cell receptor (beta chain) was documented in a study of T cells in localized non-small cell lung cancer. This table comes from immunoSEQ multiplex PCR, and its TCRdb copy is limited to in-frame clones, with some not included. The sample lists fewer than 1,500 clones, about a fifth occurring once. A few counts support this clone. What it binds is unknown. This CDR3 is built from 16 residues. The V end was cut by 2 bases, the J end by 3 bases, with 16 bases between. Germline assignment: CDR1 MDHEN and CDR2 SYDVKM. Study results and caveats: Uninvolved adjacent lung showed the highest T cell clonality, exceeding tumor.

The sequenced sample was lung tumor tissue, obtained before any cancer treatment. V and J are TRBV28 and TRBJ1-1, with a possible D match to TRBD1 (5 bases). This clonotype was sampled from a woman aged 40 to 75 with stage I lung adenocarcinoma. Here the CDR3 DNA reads TGTGCCAGCAGTTTAGGGCGGGGCGTAAGGGACACTGAAGCTTTCTTT. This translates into CASSLGRGVRDTEAFF.